This T cell receptor beta chain comes out of a study of T cell responses to AZD1222 COVID-19 vaccine. Study observations and caveats: Donors were chiefly white British, with a greater number of females, and clonal diversity was perhaps underestimated. At 160-218 and 743-854, vaccine-associated CD4 TCRs were dominant, and they spanned spike. There were repertoire samples only from the period after the peak T cell response.

Measured with immunoSEQ multiplex PCR; TCRdb has only the in-frame clones, and not every one. This table holds roughly 150,000 clones, roughly 92% found once. V was pared by 2 bases and J by 7 bases, with 6 bases of the junction left unmatched. Germline V gene data show CDR1 as MDHEN and CDR2 as SYDVKM. The CDR3 sequence is 14 residues long. As concerns this clone: What it recognizes is unknown.

This clonotype was sampled from an adult in good health. Sequences were derived from peripheral blood, sampled on day 0 of AZD1222 vaccination. The rearrangement joins TRBV28 to TRBJ2-3, with 7 positions matching TRBD2. The CDR3 sequence: CASSLGLAANTQYF. CDR3 in DNA: TGTGCCAGCAGTTTAGGGCTAGCGGCCAATACGCAGTATTTT.